These 10 T cell receptor beta chains came from one sample sequenced in a study of shared clonotypes between healthy human individuals. The assay was immunoSEQ multiplex PCR, and TCRdb's table has in-frame clones only and misses some. The table has about a million clones, 65% to 75% seen once. Sequencing input: memory CD4+ T cells sorted from blood. This sample's subset: CD45RA-negative fraction. The origin of the receptors is a man in his late teens or twenties in good health.

This clone was observed a few times. The chain couples TRBV19 to TRBJ1-3; no definite D call. Germline V gene sequence: CDR1 LNHDA, CDR2 SQIVND (reference sequence). The CDR3 sequence is 15 residues long. Trimming took 6 bases from V and 0 from J, leaving 12 bases between them. CDR3 sequence (DNA): TGTGCCAGTAGCCCGGTTGTAAGCTCTGGAAACACCATATATTTT. It is translated as CASSPVVSSGNTIYF.

The chain is built from TRBV2 and TRBJ1-2; 7 positions agree with TRBD1. This CDR3 has 15 residues. Looked up from germline, CDR1 is SNHLY and CDR2 is FYNNEI. The V and J ends lost 6 bases and 0 bases, in that order; junction bases with no gene match: 7. CDR3 loop: CASSSLGQANYGYTF. The CDR3 nucleotides read TGTGCCAGCAGCTCACTTGGACAGGCTAACTATGGCTACACCTTC.

The genes are TRBV13 and TRBJ2-3; D is ambiguous. Germline CDR1 and CDR2: PRHDT and FYEKMQ (reference sequence). The CDR3 is 16 amino acids. V lost 4 bases and J lost 0, with 14 bases in between. Here the CDR3 reads CASSSTRLLSTDTQYF. For the CDR3, the DNA is TGTGCCAGCAGCTCAACCCGGCTTTTAAGCACAGATACGCAGTATTTT.

V is TRBV11-2 and J is TRBJ2-7, with D possibly called TRBD1 or TRBD2 (5 bases each). The germline gives CDR1 SGHAT, CDR2 FQNNGV. Trimming took off 5 bases at V and 9 bases at J, with 23 bases between the two ends. The length of the CDR3 is 15 residues. Here the CDR3 reads CASSPPGQTAAGQYF. For the CDR3, the DNA is TGTGCCAGCAGCCCCCCGGGGCAGACGGCGGCGGGGCAGTACTTC.

CDR3 sequence: CASSENREGQGNIQYF. CDR3 nucleotide sequence: TGTGCCAGCAGTGAAAACAGGGAGGGACAAGGGAACATTCAGTACTTC. The chain couples TRBV6-1 to TRBJ2-4; a possible D gene is TRBD2 (7 bases). The germline gives CDR1 MNHNS, CDR2 SASEGT. Trimming took off 2 bases at V and 7 bases at J, with 18 bases between the two ends. The CDR3 contains 16 residues.

The chain is built from TRBV6-6 and TRBJ2-3; 9 bases agree with TRBD2. The CDR3 spans 16 residues. Germline CDR1 and CDR2: MNHNY and SVGAGI (reference sequence). With 6 bases clipped from V and 5 bases from J, the junction kept 12 bases outside the gene matches. In DNA form, the CDR3 reads TGTGCCAGCAGGTCTACTAGCGGGCCTGTGAGAGATACGCAGTATTTT. Amino acid sequence: CASRSTSGPVRDTQYF.

This chain joins TRBV19 and TRBJ2-1; 11 bases align to TRBD2. CDR3 size: 15 residues. J lost 2 bases, V lost 6 bases, and 3 bases had no gene match. Germline CDR1 and CDR2: LNHDA and SQIVND (reference sequence). CDR3 protein: CASRTSGRAYNEQFF. The CDR3 DNA sequence: TGTGCCAGTAGAACTAGCGGGAGAGCCTACAATGAGCAGTTCTTC.

About this clone: The same CDR3 also results from other DNA sequences found in this sample. The chain has TRBV7-9 and TRBJ2-7, with 7 bases aligning to TRBD1. This CDR3 has 14 residues. Germline V CDR1 and CDR2: SEHNR, FQNEAQ (reference sequence). The V and J ends lost 1 base and 0 bases, in that order; junction bases with no gene match: 0. This CDR3 reads CASSLGTGSYEQYF. The CDR3 DNA is TGTGCCAGCAGCTTAGGGACAGGCTCCTACGAGCAGTACTTC.

This chain joins TRBV4-3 and TRBJ2-1; tentative D call: TRBD2 (6 bases). The germline V gene encodes CDR1 LGHNA and CDR2 YSLEER. The CDR3 totals 13 residues. V was cut by 0 bases and J by 15 bases, with 15 bases left in between. For the CDR3, the DNA is TGCGCCAGCAGCCAAGAAGAAGGCGGGATTCGGTTCTTC. It codes for CASSQEEGGIRFF.

The chain uses TRBV18 and TRBJ2-5; D may be TRBD1 (6 bases). Looked up from germline, CDR1 is KGHSH and CDR2 is LQKENI. CDR3 length: 15 amino acids. V was cut by 2 bases and J by 4 bases, with 14 bases left in between. This CDR3 is CASSPTGSGGETQYF. For the CDR3, the DNA is TGTGCCAGCTCACCAACAGGGTCAGGAGGAGAGACCCAGTACTTC.